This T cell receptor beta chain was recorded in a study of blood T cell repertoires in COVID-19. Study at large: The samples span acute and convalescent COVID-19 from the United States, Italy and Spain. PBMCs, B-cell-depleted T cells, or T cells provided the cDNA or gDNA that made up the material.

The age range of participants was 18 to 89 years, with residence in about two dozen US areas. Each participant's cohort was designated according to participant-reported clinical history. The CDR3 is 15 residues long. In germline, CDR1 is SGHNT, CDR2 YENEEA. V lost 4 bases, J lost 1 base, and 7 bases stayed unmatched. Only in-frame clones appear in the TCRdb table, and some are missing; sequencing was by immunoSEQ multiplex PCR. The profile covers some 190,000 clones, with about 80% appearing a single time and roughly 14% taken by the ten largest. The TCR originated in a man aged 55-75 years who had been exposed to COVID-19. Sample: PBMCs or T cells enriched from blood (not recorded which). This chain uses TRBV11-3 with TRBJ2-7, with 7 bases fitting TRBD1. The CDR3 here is CASSSVDRASYEQYF. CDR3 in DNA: TGTGCCAGCAGCTCCGTTGACAGGGCTTCCTACGAGCAGTACTTC.